This T cell receptor beta chain was captured by sequencing in a study of cytomegalovirus exposure and HLA in healthy donors. About the study: Among the roughly 400 genotyped donors, around 81% were placed in the Caucasian-associated ancestry cluster. The study, taken as a whole, reports: Presence/absence analyses assumed roughly uniform sequencing depth across donors. Accounts indicate the classifier identified cytomegalovirus status with strong specificity and sensitivity. V- and J-gene trimming of TCR beta was linked (in a later analysis) to a missense DCLRE1C variant.

The germline V gene has CDR1 MNHNS and CDR2 SASEGT. Trimming took off 2 bases at V and 0 bases at J, with 8 bases between the two ends. The CDR3 is 15 residues long. Remarks on this clone: Its antigen remains unknown.

PCR primers comprised 60 Vbeta and 13 Jbeta primers. The table came from immunoSEQ multiplex PCR; TCRdb's copy has only in-frame clones and leaves some out. This sample has over 150,000 clones; 65% to 70% occur once, and the top ten carry less than 5%. The J gene is TRBJ1-5, the V gene TRBV6-1; D is undetermined. The clonotype originates from a woman younger than 35 in good health and CMV-seropositive. Sequences were obtained from PBMCs. The CDR3 protein is CASSERFYSNQPQHF. CDR3 nucleotide sequence: TGTGCCAGCAGTGAACGGTTTTATAGCAATCAGCCCCAGCATTTT.